Listed below are T cell receptor beta chains from one sample, sequenced in a study of blood T cell repertoires in COVID-19. TCRdb's table, derived via immunoSEQ multiplex PCR, lists solely in-frame clones and lacks some. The data contain over 130,000 clones, roughly 82% of them singletons. The sequencing input was peripheral blood. The receptor set was obtained from a man aged 65-85 years with acute or convalescent COVID-19. Both conserved end residues are part of each CDR3. D genes are given only for firm matches. Where a row states a size, it is once, few, many or the class of an expanded clone; other rows omit it.

J	size	D	V	CDR3	DNA
TRBJ2-7	-	TRBD2	TRBV18	CASSPPSGSGNYEQYF	TGTGCCAGCTCACCACCGAGTGGTAGCGGGAACTACGAGCAGTACTTC
TRBJ2-1	-	TRBD1	TRBV5-5	CASSLVVQGVYNEQFF	TGTGCCAGCAGCTTGGTGGTTCAGGGGGTGTACAATGAGCAGTTCTTC
TRBJ2-3	-	-	TRBV11-2	CASSLDPGWNLIPDTQYF	TGTGCCAGCAGCTTAGATCCAGGCTGGAATTTAATCCCAGATACGCAGTATTTT
TRBJ2-4	few	TRBD1	TRBV11-2	CASSPRPGQGPVAKNIQYF	TGTGCCAGCAGCCCCAGACCGGGACAGGGGCCCGTAGCCAAAAACATTCAGTACTTC
TRBJ1-2	-	-	TRBV9	CASSVNRVGNGYTF	TGTGCCAGCAGCGTGAACAGGGTTGGAAATGGCTACACCTTC
TRBJ1-1	-	TRBD1	TRBV4-2	CASSQVLTGGTEAFF	TGTGCCAGCAGCCAGGTTCTTACAGGGGGCACTGAAGCTTTCTTT
TRBJ1-4	-	-	TRBV6-1	CASSPNPEQLEKLFF	TGTGCCAGCAGTCCGAACCCGGAGCAGCTCGAAAAACTGTTTTTT
TRBJ2-1	once	-	TRBV28	CASSPPGVGPSSYNEQFF	TGTGCCAGCAGTCCCCCCGGGGTTGGGCCTAGCTCCTACAATGAGCAGTTCTTC
TRBJ2-7	-	TRBD1	TRBV5-1	CASSTGQEVSSYEQYF	TGCGCCAGCAGCACGGGACAGGAAGTTTCGTCCTACGAGCAGTACTTC
TRBJ2-1	-	TRBD2	TRBV7-3	CASSLIAGGQDEQFF	TGTGCCAGCAGCTTAATCGCGGGGGGGCAGGATGAGCAGTTCTTC
TRBJ2-4	-	TRBD2	TRBV19	CASKSTGEGAKNIQYF	TGTGCCAGTAAGTCTACGGGGGAGGGAGCCAAAAACATTCAGTACTTC
TRBJ2-5	-	-	TRBV28	CASSLYSQETQYF	TGTGCCAGCAGTTTATACAGTCAAGAGACCCAGTACTTC
TRBJ2-2	-	TRBD1	TRBV9	CASSPRDRGTMSNTGELFF	TGTGCCAGCAGCCCTCGGGACAGGGGTACGATGTCCAACACCGGGGAGCTGTTTTTT
TRBJ1-2	-	-	TRBV28	CASGTGLYGYTF	TGTGCCAGCGGAACAGGGCTCTATGGCTACACCTTC
TRBJ2-3	-	TRBD2	TRBV30	CAHLAGGNTDTQYF	TGTGCCCACCTAGCGGGGGGAAACACAGATACGCAGTATTTT
TRBJ2-1	-	TRBD2	TRBV6-5	CASSYSYSSGKGWFF	TGTGCCAGCAGTTACTCCTATTCTAGCGGCAAGGGTTGGTTCTTC
TRBJ1-2	-	-	TRBV25-1	CASSDRGYGAPDGYTF	TGTGCCAGCAGTGATAGAGGTTACGGAGCCCCTGATGGCTACACCTTC
TRBJ2-5	-	TRBD2	TRBV5-1	CASSPGGRETQYF	TGCGCCAGCAGCCCGGGGGGGCGAGAGACCCAGTACTTC
TRBJ2-5	-	-	TRBV2	CASSEGGRLYF	TGTGCCAGCAGTGAAGGCGGGCGTTTATACTTC
TRBJ2-3	-	-	TRBV7-2	CASSPRGGSSPDTQYF	TGTGCCAGCAGCCCCCGTGGAGGGTCCTCCCCAGATACGCAGTATTTT
TRBJ2-1	-	TRBD2	TRBV24-1	CATSDIGRGSGRFNEQFF	TGTGCCACCAGTGATATTGGTCGGGGCAGCGGGAGGTTTAATGAGCAGTTCTTC
TRBJ1-2	-	-	TRBV24-1	CATSEGGNYGYTF	TGTGCCACCAGTGAGGGGGGAAACTATGGCTACACCTTC
TRBJ2-5	-	-	TRBV7-8	CASSAPPRGSRGRETQYF	TGTGCCAGCAGCGCACCCCCCCGGGGGTCTAGAGGGAGGGAGACCCAGTACTTC
TRBJ2-7	-	TRBD2	TRBV27	CASPEGPSGRANEQYF	TGTGCCAGCCCTGAGGGGCCTAGCGGGAGGGCGAACGAGCAGTACTTC